This TCR beta chain was identified in a study of regulatory T cells in long-lasting Graves disease. Study findings and constraints: Favored gene segments in persistent disease were TRBV28, TRBJ1-2 and TRBJ2-5.

This clonotype was detected many times. What it binds is unknown. Building the TCR beta libraries relied on iRepertoire HTBI primers, and CDR3 regions underwent Arm-PCR. TCRdb re-called the multiplex PCR reads through MiXCR, storing one row per CDR3 protein. Of about 210,000 distinct CDR3 sequences in the sample, about 19% were seen once. The time point is: newly diagnosed GD, antithyroid drugs for less than 3 months. Scientists built the TCR library using RNA that was extracted from PBMCs. All patients originated from an endocrinology department located in Xi'an, China. The CDR3 is 15 amino acids. Per germline, CDR1 SGHAT and CDR2 FQNNGV. The V and J ends lost 4 bases and 2 bases, in that order; junction bases with no gene match: 3. These data also featured in a second study, about T cells in Graves' hyperthyroidism and ophthalmopathy. That paper adds: Ophthalmopathy was distinguished from stable hyperthyroidism by 13 V-J signatures.

The chain combines TRBV11-2 with TRBJ1-3; 9 bases line up with TRBD1. This material consisted of peripheral blood mononuclear cells (PBMCs), taken at new diagnosis, from a patient treated with antithyroid drugs. This sequence originates from a woman under 40 with Graves disease. The CDR3 loop reads CASSWGQGPGNTIYF. The CDR3 nucleotides are TGTGCCAGCAGCTGGGGACAGGGCCCTGGAAACACCATATATTTT.